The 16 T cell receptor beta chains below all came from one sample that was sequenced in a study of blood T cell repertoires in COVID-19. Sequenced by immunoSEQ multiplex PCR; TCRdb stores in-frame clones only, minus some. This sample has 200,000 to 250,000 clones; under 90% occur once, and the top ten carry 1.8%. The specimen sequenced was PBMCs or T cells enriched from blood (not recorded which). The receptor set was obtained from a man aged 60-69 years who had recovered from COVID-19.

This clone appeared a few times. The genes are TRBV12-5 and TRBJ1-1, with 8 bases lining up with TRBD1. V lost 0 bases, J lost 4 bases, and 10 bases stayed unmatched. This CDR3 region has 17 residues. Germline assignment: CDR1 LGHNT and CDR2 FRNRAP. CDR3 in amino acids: CASGLVGSGGVSTEAFF. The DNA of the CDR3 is TGTGCTAGTGGTTTGGTAGGGTCAGGGGGCGTTAGCACTGAAGCTTTCTTT.

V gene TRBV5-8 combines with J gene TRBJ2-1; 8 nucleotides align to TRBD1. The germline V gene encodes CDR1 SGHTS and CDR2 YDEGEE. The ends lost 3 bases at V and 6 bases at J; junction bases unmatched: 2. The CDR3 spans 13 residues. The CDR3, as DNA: TGTGCCAGCAGCTCGGACAGGGTCAATGAGCAGTTCTTC. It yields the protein CASSSDRVNEQFF.

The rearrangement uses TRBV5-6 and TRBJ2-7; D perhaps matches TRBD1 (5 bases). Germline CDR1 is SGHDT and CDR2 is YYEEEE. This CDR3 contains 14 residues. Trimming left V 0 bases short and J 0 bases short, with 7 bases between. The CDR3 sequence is CASSLGGDSYEQYF. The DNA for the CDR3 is TGTGCCAGCAGCTTGGGGGGCGACTCCTACGAGCAGTACTTC.

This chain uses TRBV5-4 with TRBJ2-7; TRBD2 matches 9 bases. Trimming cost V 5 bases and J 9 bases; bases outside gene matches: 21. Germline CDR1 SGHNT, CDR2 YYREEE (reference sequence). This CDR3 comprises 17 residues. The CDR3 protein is CASSRGGASGDKVGQYF. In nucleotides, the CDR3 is TGTGCCAGCAGTCGGGGCGGGGCTAGCGGGGACAAGGTGGGGCAGTACTTC.

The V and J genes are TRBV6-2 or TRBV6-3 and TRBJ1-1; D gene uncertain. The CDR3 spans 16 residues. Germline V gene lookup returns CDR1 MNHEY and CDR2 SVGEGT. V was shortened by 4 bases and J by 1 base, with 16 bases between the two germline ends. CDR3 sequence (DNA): TGTGCCAGCAGTTTTTTAGAGAAAGCGGCGAACACTGAAGCTTTCTTT. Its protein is CASSFLEKAANTEAFF.

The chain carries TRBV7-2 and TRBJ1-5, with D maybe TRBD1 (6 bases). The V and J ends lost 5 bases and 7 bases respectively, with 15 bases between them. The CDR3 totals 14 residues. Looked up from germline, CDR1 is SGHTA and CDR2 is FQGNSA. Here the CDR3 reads CASSNTGPSQPQHF. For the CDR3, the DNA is TGTGCCAGCAGCAATACAGGGCCCAGCCAGCCCCAGCATTTT.

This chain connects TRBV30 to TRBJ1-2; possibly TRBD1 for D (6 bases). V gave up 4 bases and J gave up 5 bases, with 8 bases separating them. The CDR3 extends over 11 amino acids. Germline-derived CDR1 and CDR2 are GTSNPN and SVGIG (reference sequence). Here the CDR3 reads CAWTQGYGYTF. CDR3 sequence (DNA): TGTGCCTGGACCCAGGGGTATGGCTACACCTTC.

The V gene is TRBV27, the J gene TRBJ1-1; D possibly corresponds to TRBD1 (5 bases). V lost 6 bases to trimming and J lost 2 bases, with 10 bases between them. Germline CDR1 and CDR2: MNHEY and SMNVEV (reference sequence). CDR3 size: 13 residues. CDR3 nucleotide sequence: TGTGCCAGCAGGGGGACTCGCAACACTGAAGCTTTCTTT. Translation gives CASRGTRNTEAFF.

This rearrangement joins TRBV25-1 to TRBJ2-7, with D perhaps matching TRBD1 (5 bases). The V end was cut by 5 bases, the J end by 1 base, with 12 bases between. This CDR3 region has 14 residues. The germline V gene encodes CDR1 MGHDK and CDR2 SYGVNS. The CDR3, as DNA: TGTGCCAGCAGTCCCCAGACAGTTTCCTACGAGCAGTACTTC. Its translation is CASSPQTVSYEQYF.

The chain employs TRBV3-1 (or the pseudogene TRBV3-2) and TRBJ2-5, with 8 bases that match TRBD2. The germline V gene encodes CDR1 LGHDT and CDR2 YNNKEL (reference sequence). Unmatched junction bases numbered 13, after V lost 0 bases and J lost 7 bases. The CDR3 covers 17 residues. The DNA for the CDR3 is TGTGCCAGCAGCCAAGATGTTGGAGCGGGGGCCCGGGGGACCCAGTACTTC. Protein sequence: CASSQDVGAGARGTQYF.

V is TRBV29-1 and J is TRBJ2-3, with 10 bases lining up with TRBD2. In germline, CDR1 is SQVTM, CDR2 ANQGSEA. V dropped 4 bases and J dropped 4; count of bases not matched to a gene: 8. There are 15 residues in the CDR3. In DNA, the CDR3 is TGCAGCGTTGTAGGAGTTAGCGGGGGGTCAGATACGCAGTATTTT. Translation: CSVVGVSGGSDTQYF.

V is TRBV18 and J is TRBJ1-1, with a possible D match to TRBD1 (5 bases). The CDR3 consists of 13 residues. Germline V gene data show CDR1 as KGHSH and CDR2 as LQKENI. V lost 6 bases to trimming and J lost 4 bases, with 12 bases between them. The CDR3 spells CASSLDSITEAFF. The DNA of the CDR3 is TGTGCCAGCTCCTTAGACAGTATCACTGAAGCTTTCTTT.

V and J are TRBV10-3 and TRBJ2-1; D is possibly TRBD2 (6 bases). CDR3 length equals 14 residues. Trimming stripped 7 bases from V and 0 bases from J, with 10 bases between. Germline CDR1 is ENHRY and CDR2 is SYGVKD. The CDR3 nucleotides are TGTGCCATCATGGAGGGGCCCTCCTACAATGAGCAGTTCTTC. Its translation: CAIMEGPSYNEQFF.

This CDR3 is CASSLLAASPDTQYF. For the CDR3, the DNA is TGCGCCAGCAGCTTATTAGCGGCATCCCCAGATACGCAGTATTTT. The rearrangement uses TRBV5-1 and TRBJ2-3; D is possibly TRBD2 (6 bases). The ends were cut back, 2 bases at V and 4 bases at J, with 14 bases in the middle. This CDR3 has 15 amino acids. Germline loops: CDR1 SGHRS, CDR2 YFSETQ.

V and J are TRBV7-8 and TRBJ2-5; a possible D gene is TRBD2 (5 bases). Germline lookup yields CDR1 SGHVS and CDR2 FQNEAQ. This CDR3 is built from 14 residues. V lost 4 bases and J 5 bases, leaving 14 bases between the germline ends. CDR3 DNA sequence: TGTGCCAGCAGCTCGGACTGGGGAAGGGAGACCCAGTACTTC. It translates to CASSSDWGRETQYF.

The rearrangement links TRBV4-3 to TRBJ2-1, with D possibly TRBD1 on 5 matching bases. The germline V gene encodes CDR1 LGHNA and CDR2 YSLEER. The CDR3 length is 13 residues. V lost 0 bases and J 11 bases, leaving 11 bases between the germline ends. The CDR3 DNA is TGCGCCAGCAGCCAAGATAGGGGCGGTAAGCAGTTCTTC. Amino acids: CASSQDRGGKQFF.